These T cell receptor beta chains were read from a single sample in a study of blood T cell repertoires in COVID-19. The table came from immunoSEQ multiplex PCR; TCRdb's copy has only in-frame clones and leaves some out. The sample has 150,000 to 160,000 clones; roughly 83% are singletons. Specimen: peripheral blood. These receptors were collected from a woman aged 60 to 75 with acute or convalescent COVID-19. CDR3s include the opening cysteine and the closing phenylalanine or tryptophan. The order of the fields is clone size, V gene, D gene, J gene, CDR3 DNA, CDR3 protein. The D gene is left open where the match is weak. The size entry is marked missing in some rows and otherwise reads once, few, many or a size class.

size: once; V: TRBV6-5; D: .; J: TRBJ2-1; DNA: TGTGCCAGCAGTTTACCGGGGAGGAATGAGCAGTTCTTC; CDR3: CASSLPGRNEQFF
size: .; V: TRBV12-3/TRBV12-4; D: .; J: TRBJ1-1; DNA: TGTGCCAGCAGTTTATCTCTGAACACTGAAGCTTTCTTT; CDR3: CASSLSLNTEAFF
size: .; V: TRBV7-9; D: .; J: TRBJ1-1; DNA: TGTGCCAGCGCTTCCAGGGCAACTAACACTGAAGCTTTCTTT; CDR3: CASASRATNTEAFF
size: .; V: TRBV28; D: .; J: TRBJ2-5; DNA: TGTGCCAGCAGTTACCTGCGTCAGACCCAGTACTTC; CDR3: CASSYLRQTQYF
size: .; V: TRBV2; D: TRBD2; J: TRBJ2-5; DNA: TGTGCCAGCAGTGAAATTAGCGGGGGGCGGGAGACCCAGTACTTC; CDR3: CASSEISGGRETQYF
size: .; V: TRBV5-6; D: .; J: TRBJ2-7; DNA: TGTGCCAGCAGCTTGATCCGCGAGCAGTACTTC; CDR3: CASSLIREQYF
size: .; V: TRBV30; D: TRBD1; J: TRBJ2-3; DNA: TGTGCCTGGGACAGGGGGGGCACAGATACGCAGTATTTT; CDR3: CAWDRGGTDTQYF
size: few; V: TRBV18; D: TRBD1; J: TRBJ2-1; DNA: TGTGCCAGCTCACCGGGACAGGGATTGGAGGAGCAGTTCTTC; CDR3: CASSPGQGLEEQFF
size: .; V: TRBV11-3; D: TRBD1; J: TRBJ1-6; DNA: TGTGCCAGCAGCTTGGACAGGGATTCACCCCTCCACTTT; CDR3: CASSLDRDSPLHF
size: .; V: TRBV5-1; D: TRBD2; J: TRBJ2-1; DNA: TGCGCCAGCAGCGTCGCGGGGGGGCTACCCAATGAGCAGTTCTTC; CDR3: CASSVAGGLPNEQFF
size: .; V: TRBV5-1; D: TRBD1; J: TRBJ1-1; DNA: TGCGCCAGCAGCTACGGGAACAGGGGGCTAATAGGGGCTTTCTTT; CDR3: CASSYGNRGLIGAFF
size: .; V: TRBV5-4; D: .; J: TRBJ1-3; DNA: TGTGCCAGCAGCCAGGACAGCTCTGGAAACACCATATATTTT; CDR3: CASSQDSSGNTIYF
size: .; V: TRBV7-9; D: .; J: TRBJ1-4; DNA: TGTGCCAGCAGCTTAGGAGTGGTAAAACTGTTTTTT; CDR3: CASSLGVVKLFF
size: .; V: TRBV5-1; D: .; J: TRBJ1-2; DNA: TGCGCCAGCAGCTTGGATGTAGGGAGGTCGGACGGCTACACCTTC; CDR3: CASSLDVGRSDGYTF
size: .; V: TRBV5-4; D: TRBD1; J: TRBJ2-2; DNA: TGTGCCAGCAGCTTAAGACGGACAGGGGGCACCGGGGAGCTGTTTTTT; CDR3: CASSLRRTGGTGELFF
size: once; V: TRBV30; D: TRBD1; J: TRBJ1-2; DNA: TGTGCCTGGAGGTCGACAGGGGGCTATGGCTACACCTTC; CDR3: CAWRSTGGYGYTF
size: once; V: TRBV27; D: .; J: TRBJ1-5; DNA: TGTGCCAGCTCGTGGGGGGTAGGAAACAATCAGCCCCAGCATTTT; CDR3: CASSWGVGNNQPQHF
size: few; V: TRBV12-5; D: TRBD1; J: TRBJ1-2; DNA: TGTGCCCTATGGACAGGGGCCCCCTATGGCTACACCTTC; CDR3: CALWTGAPYGYTF
size: .; V: TRBV6-6; D: .; J: TRBJ1-4; DNA: TGTGCCACGGGGGGGTATAATGAAAAACTGTTTTTT; CDR3: CATGGYNEKLFF
size: .; V: TRBV7-2; D: .; J: TRBJ1-2; DNA: TGTGCCAGCAGCTTAGAGTGGTCAGGCCCCCCGTATGGCTACACCTTC; CDR3: CASSLEWSGPPYGYTF
size: .; V: TRBV15; D: .; J: TRBJ1-5; DNA: TGTGCCACCAGCGTCGACCCTAGTCAGCCCCAGCATTTT; CDR3: CATSVDPSQPQHF
size: .; V: TRBV5-4; D: TRBD1; J: TRBJ2-4; DNA: TGTGCCAGCAGCTTGGAGGGACAGGGTAAAAACATTCAGTACTTC; CDR3: CASSLEGQGKNIQYF
size: .; V: TRBV18; D: .; J: TRBJ1-5; DNA: TGTGCCAGCTCACCCCGGGTTGGGCAAGGGGATCAGCCCCAGCATTTT; CDR3: CASSPRVGQGDQPQHF
size: .; V: TRBV20-1; D: .; J: TRBJ1-2; DNA: TGCAGTGGCGTGACGGGCTATGGCTACACCTTC; CDR3: CSGVTGYGYTF
size: .; V: TRBV10-2; D: TRBD1; J: TRBJ1-6; DNA: TGCGCCAGTAACGGACAGGATAATTCACCCCTCCACTTT; CDR3: CASNGQDNSPLHF
size: few; V: TRBV5-1; D: TRBD1; J: TRBJ2-5; DNA: TGCGCCAGCAGTTTCGGACAGGGGGCCCAAGAGACCCAGTACTTC; CDR3: CASSFGQGAQETQYF
size: .; V: TRBV6-5; D: TRBD1; J: TRBJ2-7; DNA: TGTGCCAGCAAAATCCCGGGACAGTCCACCTACGAGCAGTACTTC; CDR3: CASKIPGQSTYEQYF
size: .; V: TRBV11-3; D: TRBD2; J: TRBJ2-3; DNA: TGTGCCAGCAGCTTAGGGGTAGCGGGGGGCACAGATACGCAGTATTTT; CDR3: CASSLGVAGGTDTQYF
size: .; V: TRBV3-1/TRBV3-2; D: TRBD2; J: TRBJ2-2; DNA: TGTGCCAGCAGCCGAAGCGGGGGGTCCGGGGAGCTGTTTTTT; CDR3: CASSRSGGSGELFF
size: few; V: TRBV6-2/TRBV6-3; D: TRBD1; J: TRBJ1-2; DNA: TGTGCCAGCAGTTACTCAGGGGGCAGTGGCTACACCTTC; CDR3: CASSYSGGSGYTF
size: .; V: TRBV6-5; D: .; J: TRBJ2-2; DNA: TGTGCCAGCAGTTATCGACAGGCACGCACCGGGGAGCTGTTTTTT; CDR3: CASSYRQARTGELFF
size: once; V: TRBV6-5; D: TRBD1; J: TRBJ1-1; DNA: TGTGCCAGCACCCTGGGACAGGCACTGAACACTGAAGCTTTCTTT; CDR3: CASTLGQALNTEAFF
size: .; V: TRBV7-2; D: .; J: TRBJ2-2; DNA: TGTGCCAGCAGCTTCACCTCGGGGTCCGGGGAGCTGTTTTTT; CDR3: CASSFTSGSGELFF
size: .; V: TRBV5-1; D: .; J: TRBJ2-5; DNA: TGCGCCAGCAGCCTGGGGGGGCAGTACGGGACCCAGTACTTC; CDR3: CASSLGGQYGTQYF
size: .; V: TRBV6-4; D: .; J: TRBJ1-2; DNA: TGTGCCAGCAAGGGGATCGGGAGACAATCGGGCTACACCTTC; CDR3: CASKGIGRQSGYTF
size: .; V: TRBV9; D: TRBD1; J: TRBJ2-1; DNA: TGTGCCAGCAGCCCCAGACAGGGGGATACCCGGGCCGCCTACAATGAGCAGTTCTTC; CDR3: CASSPRQGDTRAAYNEQFF
size: once; V: TRBV18; D: TRBD1; J: TRBJ2-5; DNA: TGTGCCAGCTCACAGCGGACAGGGGCCCAAGAGACCCAGTACTTC; CDR3: CASSQRTGAQETQYF
size: once; V: TRBV7-8; D: .; J: TRBJ1-6; DNA: TGTGCCAGCAGCTCAGCGGGTCTTGAGGGCACTTCCTATAATTCACCCCTCCACTTT; CDR3: CASSSAGLEGTSYNSPLHF
size: .; V: TRBV5-5; D: .; J: TRBJ1-5; DNA: TGTGCCAGCAGCTTGGACGTAGGGACATATCAGCCCCAGCATTTT; CDR3: CASSLDVGTYQPQHF
size: .; V: TRBV20-1; D: TRBD1; J: TRBJ1-5; DNA: TGCAGTGCTGGTGCGGGGACAGGGGGATGGCCCCAGCATTTT; CDR3: CSAGAGTGGWPQHF
size: .; V: TRBV6-6; D: .; J: TRBJ1-4; DNA: TGTGCCAGCAGTTACTCGGACAGACTTAATGAAAAACTGTTTTTT; CDR3: CASSYSDRLNEKLFF
size: .; V: TRBV5-5; D: TRBD1; J: TRBJ1-4; DNA: TGTGCCAGCAGCCCGGGACAGCCTAATGAAAAACTGTTTTTT; CDR3: CASSPGQPNEKLFF
size: .; V: TRBV2; D: TRBD1; J: TRBJ1-5; DNA: TGTGCCAGCAGTGGGACAGGGGGCTTCTTCGGGCCCCAGCATTTT; CDR3: CASSGTGGFFGPQHF
size: .; V: TRBV7-9; D: .; J: TRBJ1-4; DNA: TGTGCCAGCAGCTTAGGAGCGACTCCGGGGGTACGGGAAAAACTGTTTTTT; CDR3: CASSLGATPGVREKLFF
size: .; V: TRBV28; D: TRBD1; J: TRBJ1-2; DNA: TGTGCCAGCAGTCAGGGACAGGGGTACTATGGCTACACCTTC; CDR3: CASSQGQGYYGYTF
size: .; V: TRBV4-1; D: .; J: TRBJ1-1; DNA: TGCGCCAGCAGCCAAGTAGGGGCGGGGGCTGAAGCTTTCTTT; CDR3: CASSQVGAGAEAFF
size: .; V: TRBV18; D: .; J: TRBJ2-5; DNA: TGTGCCAGCTCACCATCTATCTCAGGACTACCCAAGTACTTC; CDR3: CASSPSISGLPKYF
size: .; V: TRBV10-2; D: .; J: TRBJ1-2; DNA: TGCGCCAGCAGTGAGATTGCAGTTAACTATGGCTACACCTTC; CDR3: CASSEIAVNYGYTF
size: .; V: TRBV19; D: TRBD2; J: TRBJ2-3; DNA: TGTGCCAGTAGTCCTATAGCGGGGGGCACAGATACGCAGTATTTT; CDR3: CASSPIAGGTDTQYF
size: .; V: TRBV11-3; D: TRBD2; J: TRBJ2-2; DNA: TGTGCCAGCAGCTTAGATCAAGCGGGGTCCCTGAGGGGCGGGGAGCTGTTTTTT; CDR3: CASSLDQAGSLRGGELFF
size: .; V: TRBV6-5; D: .; J: TRBJ2-1; DNA: TGTGCCAGCAAGGCGGGGGCTAGCGCCTACAATGAGCAGTTCTTC; CDR3: CASKAGASAYNEQFF
size: .; V: TRBV28; D: .; J: TRBJ1-2; DNA: TGTGCCAGCAGTTTAGGGCCCCTAGCAGGTGGCTACACCTTC; CDR3: CASSLGPLAGGYTF
size: .; V: TRBV18; D: TRBD2; J: TRBJ2-1; DNA: TGTGCCAGCTCACCACGGAGCGGGGGATTCTCCTACAATGAGCAGTTCTTC; CDR3: CASSPRSGGFSYNEQFF
size: .; V: TRBV2; D: .; J: TRBJ1-5; DNA: TGTGCCAGCAGTGAAGGGACAGTAAGGAATCAGCCCCAGCATTTT; CDR3: CASSEGTVRNQPQHF